The 13 T cell receptor beta chains given below trace back to one sample, sequenced in a study of blood T cell repertoires in COVID-19. Using immunoSEQ multiplex PCR, the repertoire was profiled, and TCRdb retains in-frame clones only, with some absent. The repertoire holds 97,000 or so clones, with approximately 82% as singletons. The sequenced material came from peripheral blood. The receptors were sampled from a man aged 60 to 69 with acute or convalescent COVID-19.

The rearrangement uses TRBV28 and TRBJ2-2; tentative D call: TRBD1 (6 bases). Germline CDR1 reads MDHEN; CDR2 reads SYDVKM. Trimming removed 8 bases from V and 0 bases from J, with 19 bases in between. The CDR3 extends over 17 amino acids. The CDR3 DNA follows: TGTGCCAGCGGACGATTAAAGGACAGTCCGAACACCGGGGAGCTGTTTTTT. This encodes CASGRLKDSPNTGELFF.

The chain recombines TRBV2 with TRBJ2-1; 11 positions agree with TRBD1. V lost 4 bases and J lost 9; bases outside the gene matches: 5. This CDR3 comprises 14 residues. Germline CDR1 and CDR2: SNHLY and FYNNEI. The CDR3 spells CASSAGTGGLEQFF. CDR3 DNA: TGTGCCAGCAGTGCCGGGACAGGGGGACTTGAGCAGTTCTTC.

This clone has just one count. CDR3 in amino acids: CASSQEAGAYEQYF. The CDR3 bases are TGTGCCAGCAGCCAAGAAGCGGGGGCCTACGAGCAGTACTTC. This chain connects TRBV4-2 to TRBJ2-7; 8 bases fit TRBD2. The length of the CDR3 is 14 residues. Germline V lookup: CDR1 LGHNA, CDR2 YNFKEQ. The V segment lost 0 bases and the J segment 2 bases; nucleotides outside the gene matches: 0.

V usage is TRBV5-1 and J usage is TRBJ2-5, with 10 bases lining up with TRBD2. The CDR3 consists of 16 residues. With 5 bases clipped from V and 2 bases from J, the junction kept 9 bases outside the gene matches. The germline V gene has CDR1 SGHRS and CDR2 YFSETQ. CDR3 in amino acids: CASRPFSGGSQETQYF. The CDR3 coding sequence is TGCGCCAGCAGACCTTTTAGCGGGGGGTCTCAAGAGACCCAGTACTTC.

This clone appeared once. The chain links TRBV6-5 to TRBJ2-7, with 10 bases lining up with TRBD1. The ends lost 8 bases at V and 4 bases at J; junction bases unmatched: 5. Germline loops: CDR1 MNHEY, CDR2 SVGAGI. This CDR3 is built from 13 residues. CDR3 sequence: CASRTGGFYEQYF. Here the CDR3 DNA reads TGTGCCAGCCGGACAGGGGGTTTTTACGAGCAGTACTTC.

This sequence joins TRBV12-5 and TRBJ2-3; the D gene is possibly TRBD1 (6 bases). V lost 0 bases and J 2 bases, leaving 9 bases between the germline ends. Germline CDR1 reads LGHNT; CDR2 reads FRNRAP. The CDR3 spans 15 residues. CDR3 coding DNA: TGTGCTAGTGGTTTGGTACAGGGAAACACAGATACGCAGTATTTT. Translated, it gives CASGLVQGNTDTQYF.

In nucleotides, the CDR3 is TGTGCCAGCAGCTTAGAGGCCGGGAGTGGTACAGATACGCAGTATTTT. As protein: CASSLEAGSGTDTQYF. The genes are TRBV11-3 and TRBJ2-3; a weak D match, TRBD2 (6 bases). CDR3 length equals 16 residues. V lost 0 bases, J lost 3 bases, and 13 bases lay in between. Per the germline V gene, CDR1 is SGHNT and CDR2 is YENEEA.

This chain connects TRBV13 to TRBJ2-5; D is ambiguous. Germline CDR1 and CDR2: PRHDT and FYEKMQ (reference sequence). The CDR3 has 15 residues. Trimming took 0 bases from V and 2 from J, leaving 10 bases between them. The CDR3 region has the DNA TGTGCCAGCAGCTTAGGGTATAGCCCTCAAGAGACCCAGTACTTC. Translated, it gives CASSLGYSPQETQYF.

The chain carries TRBV4-1 and TRBJ1-1; D might be TRBD1 (5 bases). CDR3 size: 13 residues. The germline V gene encodes CDR1 MGHRA and CDR2 YSYEKL. V lost 4 bases and J 6 bases, leaving 12 bases between the germline ends. CDR3 nucleotides: TGCGCCAGCAGCCCAGCCTGGGGGGCTGAAGCTTTCTTT. Amino acid sequence: CASSPAWGAEAFF.

The rearrangement joins TRBV28 to TRBJ1-5; D is possibly TRBD1 (5 bases). The CDR3 is 14 residues long. V was trimmed by 5 bases and J by 6 bases, leaving 14 bases between them. Germline CDR1 is MDHEN and CDR2 is SYDVKM. CDR3 sequence reads: CASSRWGGSQPQHF. The CDR3 region has the DNA TGTGCCAGCAGTCGTTGGGGGGGGAGTCAGCCCCAGCATTTT.

This clone was counted only a few times. The chain links TRBV27 to TRBJ1-2; D possibly corresponds to TRBD1 (5 bases). Trimming shortened V by 5 bases and J by 4 bases, and 5 bases separated the two germline ends. The length of the CDR3 is 11 residues. CDR1 is MNHEY, CDR2 SMNVEV, per germline (reference sequence). DNA of the CDR3: TGTGCCAGCAGTCAGGGCTATGGCTACACCTTC. Its translation is CASSQGYGYTF.

This sequence joins TRBV27 and TRBJ1-2; 9 bases agree with TRBD1. From germline, CDR1 is MNHEY and CDR2 SMNVEV (reference sequence). The V segment lost 3 bases and the J segment 0 bases; nucleotides outside the gene matches: 5. The CDR3 length is 16 residues. The CDR3 DNA follows: TGTGCCAGCAGTTTTGGACAGGGGAGAACTAACTATGGCTACACCTTC. This encodes CASSFGQGRTNYGYTF.

The chain joins TRBV7-9 to TRBJ1-2; 8 positions match TRBD1. Germline V CDR1 and CDR2: SEHNR, FQNEAQ (reference sequence). The CDR3 spans 14 residues. J was trimmed by 8 bases and V by 7 bases; bases with no gene match: 12. In DNA form, the CDR3 reads TGTGCCAGCACCCTTGGCAGGGGGCCTAGCGGCTACACCTTC. Protein: CASTLGRGPSGYTF. The full variable domain, with the rest looked up from reference TRBV7-9 and TRBJ1-2, is DTGVSQNPRHKITKRGQNVTFRCDPISEHNRLYWYRQTLGQGPEFLTYFQNEAQLEKSRLLSDRFSAERPKGSFSTLEIQRTEQGDSAMYLCASTLGRGPSGYTFGSGTRLTVV.